These 20 T cell receptor beta chains share one sample of origin, sequenced in a study of T cells in Graves' hyperthyroidism and ophthalmopathy. RNA transcripts provided the source from which TCR beta CDR3 regions were amplified. With the HTBI primer set, the TCR CDR3 went through a first round of RT-PCR. TCRdb reanalysed the multiplex PCR reads using MiXCR and keeps one entry per CDR3 protein. The repertoire consists of 500,000 to 750,000 distinct CDR3 sequences, with 12% to 15% occurring once and the leading ten covering roughly 7%. Specimen: blood. These receptors came from a woman aged 18-29 years with Graves' ophthalmopathy.

The table lists this clonotype with many counts. This chain uses TRBV12-3 or TRBV12-4 with TRBJ2-3; D ambiguous. This CDR3 is 13 amino acids long. Trimming cost V 3 bases and J 3 bases, with 7 bases left between them. The CDR3 protein is CASSFSATDTQYF. In nucleotides, the CDR3 is TGTGCCAGCAGTTTTTCCGCAACAGATACGCAGTATTTT.

This clonotype has ten or more counts. The V call is TRBV27, the J call TRBJ2-3; 16 nucleotides agree with TRBD2. This CDR3 region has 18 residues. J was trimmed by 8 bases and V by 3 bases; bases with no gene match: 11. Germline V gene data show CDR1 as MNHEY and CDR2 as SMNVEV (reference sequence). The DNA for the CDR3 is TGTGCCAGCAGTTTGGGACTAGCGGGAGGGGGTTGGGGGGGTACGCAGTATTTT. As protein: CASSLGLAGGGWGGTQYF.

In this sample, this clonotype turned up many times. V is TRBV7-9 and J is TRBJ2-1, with TRBD2 matching over 8 bases. Per the germline V gene, CDR1 is SEHNR and CDR2 is FQNEAQ (reference sequence). With V trimmed by 2 bases and J by 10 bases, 4 bases remained unmatched. CDR3 size: 13 residues. The CDR3 region is CASSLSQRGEQFF. In DNA, the CDR3 is TGTGCCAGCAGCTTAAGCCAGCGGGGGGAGCAGTTCTTC.

The gene calls are TRBV4-1 and TRBJ2-7; D could derive from TRBD1 or TRBD2 (5 bases each). Trimming cost V 8 bases and J 0 bases, with 17 bases left between them. Germline V lookup: CDR1 MGHRA, CDR2 YSYEKL. The CDR3 loop spans 15 amino acids. CDR3 sequence (DNA): TGCGCCAGCGTTCCTTGGGGGTTCTTCTCCTACGAGCAGTACTTC. As protein: CASVPWGFFSYEQYF.

This clonotype appeared many times. The chain uses TRBV11-2 and TRBJ2-7; 8 nucleotides match TRBD2. J lost 4 bases, V lost 3 bases, and 5 bases had no gene match. The germline gives CDR1 SGHAT, CDR2 FQNNGV. This CDR3 has 14 residues. The CDR3 DNA is TGTGCCAGCAGCTTCAGGAGCGGGAGTTACGAGCAGTACTTC. This translates into CASSFRSGSYEQYF.

V is TRBV6-2 or TRBV6-3 and J is TRBJ2-5, with D perhaps TRBD1 or TRBD2 (5 bases each). Trimming shortened V by 8 bases and J by 5 bases, and 18 bases separated the two germline ends. This CDR3 spans 14 amino acids. In germline, CDR1 is MNHEY, CDR2 SVGEGT. The CDR3 DNA is TGTGCCAGCTCCCCGGTTGTCAGGGAGGAGACCCAGTACTTC. Encoded protein: CASSPVVREETQYF.

Ten or more counts support this clonotype. This chain uses TRBV12-5 with TRBJ2-1; 8 bases align to TRBD2. CDR3 size: 17 residues. In germline, CDR1 is LGHNT, CDR2 FRNRAP. V lost 0 bases and J lost 3; bases outside the gene matches: 7. CDR3 in DNA: TGTGCTAGTGGTTTGGTCCGTGGTAGCGGGAACTACAATGAGCAGTTCTTC. Translating gives CASGLVRGSGNYNEQFF.

The chain carries TRBV4-2 and TRBJ2-7; TRBD1 matches 7 bases. Germline lookup yields CDR1 LGHNA and CDR2 YNFKEQ. This CDR3 is 18 amino acids long. Trimming cost V 1 base and J 2 bases; bases outside gene matches: 14. The CDR3 sequence: CASSQGQGAPGGPYEQYF. DNA of the CDR3: TGTGCCAGCAGCCAAGGACAGGGCGCCCCGGGTGGACCCTACGAGCAGTACTTC.

This clonotype came up many times. V gene TRBV20-1 combines with J gene TRBJ1-1; D call uncertain. V lost 1 base to trimming and J lost 1 base, with 10 bases between them. Looked up from germline, CDR1 is DFQATT and CDR2 is SNEGSKA (reference sequence). The CDR3 runs to 14 residues. CDR3 in DNA: TGCAGTGCTAGAGGGCCTGGGAGGAACACTGAAGCTTTCTTT. This sequence encodes CSARGPGRNTEAFF.

The chain has TRBV11-2 and TRBJ2-7, with D possibly matching TRBD1 (5 bases). The length of the CDR3 is 15 residues. CDR1 and CDR2 from the germline V gene are SGHAT and FQNNGV. V was pared by 0 bases and J by 1 base, with 10 bases between. The CDR3 is CASSLDEAGSYEQYF. The CDR3, as DNA: TGTGCCAGCAGCTTAGATGAGGCAGGGTCCTACGAGCAGTACTTC.

This clonotype turned up a few times. The chain has TRBV4-1 and TRBJ2-1, with 9 bases matching TRBD2. This CDR3 region has 15 residues. From germline, CDR1 is MGHRA and CDR2 YSYEKL. After removal of 3 bases from V and 2 bases from J, the junction contained 2 bases not matched to a gene. This CDR3 reads CASSQTSGTYNEQFF. The CDR3 DNA sequence: TGCGCCAGCAGCCAGACTAGCGGTACCTACAATGAGCAGTTCTTC.

This clonotype was counted at least ten times. This chain connects TRBV10-3 to TRBJ2-7; no clear D. This CDR3 has 13 residues. V lost 2 bases and J 1 base, leaving 6 bases between the germline ends. The germline CDR1 and CDR2 sequences are ENHRY and SYGVKD. The CDR3 nucleotides are TGTGCCATCAGTGAGGCCCCATCCTACGAGCAGTACTTC. It specifies CAISEAPSYEQYF.

This clonotype showed up many times. The chain recombines TRBV27 with TRBJ1-6; possible D gene TRBD1, 5 bases. From germline, CDR1 is MNHEY and CDR2 SMNVEV (reference sequence). There are 17 residues in the CDR3. V was cut by 2 bases and J by 9 bases, with 20 bases left in between. DNA of the CDR3: TGTGCCAGCAGTTTAAGGGCCGGGACGGCCATATCTTCACCCCTCCACTTT. The encoded protein is CASSLRAGTAISSPLHF.

The CDR3 reads CAWSMEGAGEQYF. The CDR3, as DNA: TGTGCCTGGAGTATGGAGGGGGCGGGCGAGCAGTACTTC. The genes are TRBV30 and TRBJ2-7, with a possible D match to TRBD1 (7 bases). V lost 2 bases, J lost 6 bases, and 14 bases lay in between. The CDR3 has 13 amino acids. Germline V CDR1 and CDR2: GTSNPN, SVGIG (reference sequence). Based on the CDR3 plus reference TRBV30 and TRBJ2-7, the full variable domain is SQTIHQWPATLVQPVGSPLSLECTVEGTSNPNLYWYRQAAGRGLQLLFYSVGIGQISSEVPQNLSASRPQDRQFILSSKKLLLSDSGFYLCAWSMEGAGEQYFGPGTRLTVT.

This clonotype was found a few times. The chain links TRBV7-9 to TRBJ2-7; TRBD1 matches 11 bases. Germline CDR1 is SEHNR and CDR2 is FQNEAQ (reference sequence). The CDR3 has 14 residues. Trimming at V came to 2 bases and at J to 5 bases, leaving 2 bases not matched to a gene. The DNA for the CDR3 is TGTGCCAGCAGCTTATGGACAGGGGGCGACGAGCAGTACTTC. This gives the protein CASSLWTGGDEQYF.

CDR3 in DNA: TGCGCCAGTACGCCAGGGAGACTCACAGATACGCAGTATTTT. Encoded protein: CASTPGRLTDTQYF. The gene calls are TRBV5-1 and TRBJ2-3, with D perhaps given as TRBD1 or TRBD2 (5 bases each). Per the germline V gene, CDR1 is SGHRS and CDR2 is YFSETQ. CDR3 size: 14 residues. Between the trimmed V and J ends, which lost 8 bases and 2 bases, there was a span of 15 bases.

This clonotype was counted between two and nine times. J is TRBJ2-7 and V is TRBV18; a weak D match, TRBD2 (6 bases). Germline CDR1 KGHSH, CDR2 LQKENI. V was cut by 0 bases and J by 3 bases, with 9 bases left in between. CDR3 length equals 14 residues. This CDR3 reads CASSPPGLFYEQYF. CDR3 DNA: TGTGCCAGCTCACCACCGGGACTGTTCTACGAGCAGTACTTC.

This clonotype was detected many times. The DNA of the CDR3 is TGTGCCAGCAGCCTTTTGGCTAGCGCGGGTTGGGATGAGCAGTTCTTC. Translation: CASSLLASAGWDEQFF. The rearrangement joins TRBV3-1 to TRBJ2-1; D possibly corresponds to TRBD2 (6 bases). The CDR3 runs to 16 residues. Trimming left V 4 bases short and J 8 bases short, with 21 bases between. Germline lookup yields CDR1 LGHDT and CDR2 YNNKEL (reference sequence).

This clonotype was recorded a few times. This sequence joins TRBV4-1 and TRBJ1-2, with D unclear. The germline gives CDR1 MGHRA, CDR2 YSYEKL. Trimming cost V 3 bases and J 4 bases, with 3 bases left between them. The CDR3 contains 11 residues. For the CDR3, the DNA is TGCGCCAGCAGCCATATCTATGGCTACACCTTC. Encoded protein: CASSHIYGYTF.

Many counts were recorded for this clonotype. This rearrangement joins TRBV4-2 to TRBJ1-2; possible D gene TRBD1, 6 bases. The CDR3 covers 17 residues. Trimming pared 0 bases from V and 2 bases from J, leaving 16 bases between. The V gene's germline CDR1 is LGHNA and CDR2 YNFKEQ. The CDR3 spells CASSQEGTTAGNYGYTF. For the CDR3, the DNA is TGTGCCAGCAGCCAAGAGGGGACAACAGCTGGGAACTATGGCTACACCTTC.